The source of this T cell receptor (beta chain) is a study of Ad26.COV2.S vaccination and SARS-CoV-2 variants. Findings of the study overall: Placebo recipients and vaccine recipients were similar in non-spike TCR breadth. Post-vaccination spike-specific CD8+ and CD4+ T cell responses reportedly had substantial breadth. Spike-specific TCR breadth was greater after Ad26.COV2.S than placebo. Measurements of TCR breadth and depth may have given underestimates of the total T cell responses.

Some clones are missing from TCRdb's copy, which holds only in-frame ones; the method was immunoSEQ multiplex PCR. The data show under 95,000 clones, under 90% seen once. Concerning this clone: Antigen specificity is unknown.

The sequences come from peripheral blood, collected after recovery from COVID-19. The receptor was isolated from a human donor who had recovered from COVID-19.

The CDR3 here is CASSPQGGEQFF. In nucleotides, the CDR3 is TGCGCCAGCAGCCCCCAAGGGGGTGAGCAGTTCTTC. V and J are TRBV4-1 and TRBJ2-1, with TRBD1 as a possible D gene (6 bases). Germline V CDR1 and CDR2: MGHRA, YSYEKL. V was clipped by 4 bases and J by 9 bases, with 10 bases between them. The CDR3 is made up of 12 amino acids.